The clone carrying this TCR beta chain was counted between two and nine times. The antigen is undetermined. The data originate from a study of cytomegalovirus exposure and HLA in healthy donors. Study-wide results and caveats: Presence/absence analyses assumed roughly uniform sequencing depth across donors. There were reportedly fewer N-insertions in an Asian-associated ancestry cluster than the approximately 670-donor mean, in a later analysis.

This PCR relied on a set of 60 Vbeta primers and 13 Jbeta primers. Sequencing was performed with immunoSEQ multiplex PCR; in TCRdb, only in-frame clones are kept and a portion is missing. This table has about 220,000 clones, over 65% appearing once. Germline CDR1 and CDR2: SEHNR and FQNEAQ (reference sequence). The CDR3 extends over 17 amino acids. Trimming took off 6 bases at V and 1 base at J, with 20 bases between the two ends. This sequence was found in a man younger than 35 in good health and CMV-seronegative. The chain joins TRBV7-9 to TRBJ2-3, with TRBD2 as a possible D gene (6 bases). Specimen: PBMCs. The CDR3 nucleotides are TGTGCCAGCAGTCCCTCGGGCGGGGTAGAGGGCACAGATACGCAGTATTTT. Protein product: CASSPSGGVEGTDTQYF.